This T cell receptor (beta chain) was observed in a study of shared clonotypes between healthy human individuals. Study-wide findings and caveats: On the whole, naive subsets had larger estimated richness than memory subsets had.

CDR1 MDHEN and CDR2 SYDVKM come from the germline V gene. J gave up 3 bases and V 5 bases, and 6 bases lay outside the gene matches. This CDR3 is built from 15 residues. On this clone: The antigen remains undetermined.

The protocol was immunoSEQ multiplex PCR, while the TCRdb copy is restricted to in-frame clones and leaves out a portion. The data show around 1.1 million clones, 70% to 85% seen once. Material for sequencing was memory CD4+ T cells from PBMCs. Subset indicated: CD45RA-negative fraction. This clonotype originated in a man between 18 and 29 years old in good health. Some clones in this sample may be carry-over from other donors' samples. V usage is TRBV28 and J usage is TRBJ1-2; 10 nucleotides agree with TRBD1. CDR3 sequence (DNA): TGTGCCAGCAGTCCCGGGACAGGGGCCTACTATGGCTACACCTTC. This sequence encodes CASSPGTGAYYGYTF.